The 27 T cell receptor beta chains below all came from one sample that was sequenced in a study of Graves' ophthalmopathy and Graves' hyperthyroidism. Amplification of the TCR beta CDR3 regions used RNA transcripts (as template). A first-round RT-PCR used HTBI primers, followed by a second-round multiplex PCR. TCRdb recomputed calls from the multiplex PCR reads with MiXCR, one row per CDR3 protein. The sample comprises roughly 220,000 distinct CDR3 sequences, about 47% of which are singletons, and about half rests with the top ten. The specimen was peripheral blood. These receptor sequences come from an adult man with Graves' ophthalmopathy.

This clonotype was found a few times. V is TRBV6-6 and J is TRBJ1-6; D may be TRBD1 (5 bases). Germline CDR1 is MNHNY and CDR2 is SVGAGI (reference sequence). The CDR3 is made up of 14 amino acids. The V gene lost 5 bases and the J gene lost 9 bases, with 14 bases spanning the gap. The CDR3 nucleotides read TGTGCCAGCAGTAGCGAAGGGACCCGTTCACCCCTCCACTTT. This codes for CASSSEGTRSPLHF.

This clonotype was recorded a few times. The chain uses TRBV19 and TRBJ1-5; no reliable D call. Trimming took 4 bases from V and 7 from J, leaving 8 bases between them. The CDR3 has 12 residues. CDR1 is LNHDA, CDR2 SQIVND, per germline (reference sequence). This CDR3 reads CASSSGGQPQHF. The CDR3 DNA reads as TGTGCCAGTAGTAGTGGTGGACAGCCCCAGCATTTT. Looking up the rest from reference TRBV19 and TRBJ1-5 gives the full variable domain: DGGITQSPKYLFRKEGQNVTLSCEQNLNHDAMYWYRQDPGQGLRLIYYSQIVNDFQKGDIAEGYSVSREKKESFPLTVTSAQKNPTAFYLCASSSGGQPQHFGDGTRLSIL.

The gene calls are TRBV10-3 and TRBJ1-6; maybe TRBD1 (6 bases). The CDR3 is 13 amino acids. Germline V gene lookup returns CDR1 ENHRY and CDR2 SYGVKD. V was clipped by 4 bases and J by 10 bases, with 11 bases between them. The CDR3 sequence is CAISGRTESPLHF. In nucleotides, the CDR3 is TGTGCCATCAGTGGGCGGACAGAATCACCCCTCCACTTT.

V is TRBV5-5 and J is TRBJ2-7, with no clear D. This CDR3 has 13 amino acids. Looked up from germline, CDR1 is SGHKS and CDR2 is YYEKEE (reference sequence). V was clipped by 0 bases and J by 5 bases, with 9 bases between them. The CDR3 DNA follows: TGTGCCAGCAGCTTGGCGAATGGTCACGAGCAGTACTTC. Protein sequence: CASSLANGHEQYF.

Only a few counts were recorded for this clonotype. This chain uses TRBV14 with TRBJ2-7; the D is unclear. CDR1 and CDR2 from the germline V gene are SGHDN and FVKESK. This CDR3 has 14 amino acids. The V gene lost 0 bases and the J gene lost 1 base, with 7 bases spanning the gap. The CDR3 DNA sequence: TGTGCCAGCAGCCAAGACGGCCTATCCTACGAGCAGTACTTC. Translation gives CASSQDGLSYEQYF.

The chain couples TRBV9 to TRBJ2-5; 9 nucleotides line up with TRBD1. The CDR3 has 16 amino acids. Germline V lookup: CDR1 SGDLS, CDR2 YYNGEE. Losses at the gene ends were 0 bases for V and 5 bases for J; bases not matched to a gene: 8. The CDR3 here is CASSVVVDRGIETQYF. CDR3 sequence (DNA): TGTGCCAGCAGCGTAGTGGTTGACAGGGGGATCGAGACCCAGTACTTC.

This clonotype was detected a few times. The genes are TRBV20-1 and TRBJ1-1; D remains ambiguous. Per germline, CDR1 DFQATT and CDR2 SNEGSKA (reference sequence). Trimming took 4 bases from V and 3 from J, leaving 12 bases between them. This CDR3 comprises 13 residues. This chain's CDR3 is CSATGPRDTEAFF. CDR3 in DNA: TGCAGTGCTACCGGGCCCAGAGACACTGAAGCTTTCTTT.

The chain links TRBV24-1 to TRBJ2-7, with D tentatively TRBD1 (6 bases). The DNA end is a closer match to TRBJ2-1, so the J assignment may be wrong. Germline CDR1 is KGHDR and CDR2 is SFDVKD. The CDR3 loop spans 13 amino acids. The DNA of the CDR3 is TGTGCCACCACCAAGGGGGATATCAGTGAGCAGTTCTTC. This gives the protein CATTKGDISEQFF.

The V call is TRBV20-1, the J call TRBJ1-1, with a tentative D call TRBD1 (5 bases). The germline V and J ends were trimmed by 6 bases and 7 bases, with 18 bases remaining between them. Germline CDR1 and CDR2: DFQATT and SNEGSKA (reference sequence). The CDR3 is 13 amino acids. CDR3 protein: CSAPGRRQDEAFF. The CDR3 coding sequence is TGCAGTGCCCCGGGACGGAGGCAGGATGAAGCTTTCTTT.

This chain links TRBV6-1 with TRBJ1-5; D not resolved. Between the trimmed V and J ends, which lost 10 bases and 4 bases, there was a span of 11 bases. Germline assignment: CDR1 MNHNS and CDR2 SASEGT. The CDR3 is 12 residues long. The CDR3 sequence is CATGPSNQPQHF. In DNA, the CDR3 is TGTGCCACGGGCCCTTCTAATCAGCCCCAGCATTTT.

This clonotype was counted at least ten times. V gene TRBV9 combines with J gene TRBJ2-5; D is possibly TRBD2 (6 bases). V lost 2 bases and J lost 8, with 10 bases in between. The germline V gene encodes CDR1 SGDLS and CDR2 YYNGEE. The CDR3 totals 12 residues. CDR3: CASSVGGGTQYF. The CDR3 bases are TGTGCCAGCAGCGTGGGAGGAGGTACCCAGTACTTC.

In DNA, the CDR3 is TGCGCCAGCAGCCACCCCGGGACCGCTAGCTACGAGCAGTACTTC. Protein sequence: CASSHPGTASYEQYF. V is TRBV4-1 and J is TRBJ2-7, with D perhaps matching TRBD1 or TRBD2 (5 bases each). V lost 3 bases to trimming and J lost 3 bases, with 15 bases between them. CDR3 length equals 15 residues. Germline lookup yields CDR1 MGHRA and CDR2 YSYEKL.

The V call is TRBV2, the J call TRBJ1-2, with D perhaps TRBD1 (5 bases). CDR3 size: 14 residues. Germline V gene sequence: CDR1 SNHLY, CDR2 FYNNEI. Trimming stripped 3 bases from V and 6 bases from J, with 14 bases between. The CDR3 here is CASSDAGTRDGYTF. For the CDR3, the DNA is TGTGCCAGCAGTGACGCTGGGACGCGTGATGGCTACACCTTC.

The CDR3 bases are TGTGCCATCAGTGATGACCTTACCTACGAGCAGTACTTC. Protein sequence: CAISDDLTYEQYF. This rearrangement joins TRBV10-3 to TRBJ2-7; D remains unclear. With 3 bases removed from V and 2 bases from J, the gap between germline ends came to 8 bases. The CDR3 consists of 13 residues. CDR1 and CDR2 (germline): ENHRY, SYGVKD.

The J gene is TRBJ1-6, the V gene TRBV9; the D is unclear. The germline V gene encodes CDR1 SGDLS and CDR2 YYNGEE. Between the trimmed V and J ends, which lost 5 bases and 8 bases, there was a span of 17 bases. This CDR3 is 15 amino acids long. The chain's CDR3 is CASSPPSLTHSPLHF. The DNA of the CDR3 is TGTGCCAGCAGTCCCCCCAGCCTAACTCATTCACCCCTCCACTTT.

This clonotype turned up a few times. The chain combines TRBV7-2 with TRBJ2-7; D unclear. This CDR3 comprises 15 residues. Trimming took 5 bases from V and 2 from J, leaving 16 bases between them. CDR1 is SGHTA, CDR2 FQGNSA, per germline. As DNA, the CDR3 is TGTGCCAGCAGCCCCCGGGCAGGCGGAGCCTACGAGCAGTACTTC. It encodes CASSPRAGGAYEQYF.

The rearrangement joins TRBV10-3 to TRBJ2-2; TRBD1 agrees at 9 bases. V lost 11 bases, J lost 6 bases, and 7 bases stayed unmatched. The V gene's germline CDR1 is ENHRY and CDR2 SYGVKD. This CDR3 has 13 amino acids. CDR3 coding DNA: TGTGCCGGGGGGGACAGGGTGGCCGGGGAGCTGTTTTTT. Protein: CAGGDRVAGELFF.

There are a few counts of this clonotype. The chain is built from TRBV10-3 and TRBJ2-2; 7 bases agree with TRBD1. The CDR3 is 14 amino acids. Trimming at V came to 6 bases and at J to 4 bases, leaving 5 bases not matched to a gene. CDR1 is ENHRY, CDR2 SYGVKD, per germline. The CDR3 coding sequence is TGTGCCATCAGCGAGGGACAGTTCACCGGGGAGCTGTTTTTT. Translation gives CAISEGQFTGELFF.

The chain employs TRBV9 and TRBJ1-6, with 7 bases fitting TRBD1. With V trimmed by 10 bases and J by 8 bases, 3 bases remained unmatched. Germline V gene sequence: CDR1 SGDLS, CDR2 YYNGEE. The CDR3 runs to 11 residues. This CDR3 is CADRDYSPLHF. In DNA, the CDR3 is TGTGCCGACAGGGACTATTCACCCCTCCACTTT.

Details on this clonotype: This may be a read error: a much more frequent sequence differs by one nucleotide. The V gene is TRBV29-1, the J gene TRBJ1-2, with 7 bases fitting TRBD1. This CDR3 has 12 residues. CDR1 and CDR2 (germline): SQVTM, ANQGSEA. The ends lost 6 bases at V and 8 bases at J; junction bases unmatched: 9. The CDR3 nucleotides read TGCAGCGTCAATGACAGGGTAGTCGGCTACACCTTC. Protein sequence: CSVNDRVVGYTF.

About this clonotype itself: The conserved final phenylalanine or tryptophan is absent from the CDR3, which likely points to a read error. The chain is built from TRBV29-1 and TRBJ1-1; D uncertain. Germline V gene sequence: CDR1 SQVTM, CDR2 ANQGSEA. V lost 5 bases to trimming and J lost 0 bases, with 10 bases between them. The CDR3 is made up of 13 amino acids. CDR3 DNA sequence: TGCAGCGTTTTGCGCGATTTGAACACTGAAGCTTTCCTT. This codes for CSVLRDLNTEAFL.

The rearrangement joins TRBV7-9 to TRBJ2-5, with 9 bases aligning to TRBD2. This CDR3 comprises 16 residues. Germline CDR1 is SEHNR and CDR2 is FQNEAQ (reference sequence). V lost 5 bases to trimming and J lost 7 bases; unmatched junction nucleotides: 14. The CDR3 sequence: CASSHEVASGIVTQYF. CDR3 DNA: TGTGCCAGCAGCCATGAGGTGGCTAGCGGGATAGTGACCCAGTACTTC.

The J gene is TRBJ2-2, the V gene TRBV2; TRBD2 agrees at 12 bases. The CDR3 covers 16 residues. With 2 bases clipped from V and 5 bases from J, the junction kept 3 bases outside the gene matches. The germline V gene has CDR1 SNHLY and CDR2 FYNNEI. The CDR3 DNA sequence: TGTGCCAGCAGTGAAAGGCTAGCGGGAGGGACCGGGGAGCTGTTTTTT. It translates to CASSERLAGGTGELFF.

In this sample, this clonotype turned up a few times. The chain has TRBV5-5 and TRBJ2-7; 9 positions agree with TRBD1. The V and J ends lost 4 bases and 2 bases, in that order; junction bases with no gene match: 7. Germline V gene lookup returns CDR1 SGHKS and CDR2 YYEKEE (reference sequence). This CDR3 is 15 amino acids long. CDR3 in amino acids: CASSTTGGAPYEQYF. DNA for the CDR3: TGTGCCAGCAGCACGACAGGGGGAGCTCCCTACGAGCAGTACTTC.

Written as DNA, the CDR3 is TGCAGTGCTAGACGGCCCGAGGGAATCCCCTACGAGCAGTACTTC. This translates into CSARRPEGIPYEQYF. The chain employs TRBV20-1 and TRBJ2-7; tentatively, D is TRBD2 (5 bases). The CDR3 has 15 amino acids. V dropped 2 bases and J dropped 2 bases, with 16 bases sitting between them. Germline V gene lookup returns CDR1 DFQATT and CDR2 SNEGSKA (reference sequence).

CDR3 nucleotide sequence: TGTGCCAGCAGTTCCCGGACAGGGGGCTTAAATTCACCCCTCCACTTT. Its translation: CASSSRTGGLNSPLHF. The genes are TRBV6-1 and TRBJ1-6, with 11 bases fitting TRBD1. The CDR3 extends over 16 amino acids. The V and J ends lost 5 bases and 7 bases, in that order; junction bases with no gene match: 7. Per germline, CDR1 MNHNS and CDR2 SASEGT.

V and J are TRBV5-8 and TRBJ1-2; 11 bases are a match to TRBD1. Trimming cost V 4 bases and J 3 bases; bases outside gene matches: 5. The V gene's germline CDR1 is SGHTS and CDR2 YDEGEE. This CDR3 contains 15 residues. CDR3 bases: TGTGCCAGCAGCGACGGGACAGGGGGTTACTATGGCTACACCTTC. Its translation: CASSDGTGGYYGYTF.